The T cell receptor (beta chain) described here comes from a study of blood T cells in healthy people across ages. Study-wide findings and caveats: Getting older went along with TCR beta diversity per million T cells dropping roughly linearly.

This clonotype has a count of ten or more. Antigen specificity is unknown. Primers used in a second PCR of roughly 7 to 11 cycles were a sample-barcoded 5' primer and a J-beta primer mix. Each CDR3 protein gets one entry after TCRdb re-called the 5' RACE reads with MiXCR. The table has about 930,000 distinct CDR3 sequences, about 29% seen once. Trimming took 3 bases from V and 4 from J, leaving 21 bases between them. Per the germline V gene, CDR1 is DFQATT and CDR2 is SNEGSKA (reference sequence). This CDR3 is built from 16 residues. The sample was also reused in another study, on T cells of mothers and their children. That study adds: Samples came from a few healthy Caucasian mothers and their six children. The M1S primer of the second PCR added sample barcodes and 2-4 random nucleotides.

The chain is built from TRBV20-1 and TRBJ2-5, with D possibly matching TRBD1 (5 bases). The TCR originated in a woman in her thirties or forties in good health. Material for sequencing was blood. The CDR3 sequence is CSASPFQGAPRETQYF. The CDR3 DNA reads TGCAGTGCTAGCCCTTTCCAAGGGGCCCCCCGAGAGACCCAGTACTTC.